The rows below give T cell receptor beta chains drawn from one sample of a study of OX40 agonist ivuxolimab in advanced cancers. The method was immunoSEQ multiplex PCR; TCRdb's version includes in-frame clones alone and lacks a portion of them. The sample consists of roughly 98,000 clones, about 86% of them appearing once. The sequences come from CD4+ or CD8+ T cells sorted from blood, collected in a trial of the OX40 agonist ivuxolimab. The receptors here all came from an adult with an advanced solid tumor such as melanoma, head and neck, liver or kidney cancer. CDR3s leave out the opening cysteine and the closing phenylalanine or tryptophan. Fields, in order: J gene, clone size, V gene, CDR3 protein. Where a row states a size, it is once, few, many or the class of an expanded clone; other rows omit it.

TRBJ2-3 | . | TRBV18 | ASSPAGVRTDTQY
TRBJ2-5 | once | TRBV4-3 | ASSQDRNRKETQY
TRBJ1-5 | few | TRBV30 | AWGLDSNQPQH
TRBJ1-3 | once | TRBV7-3 | ASSLRGESSGNTIY
TRBJ2-7 | . | TRBV5-1 | ASSLERGDEQY
TRBJ2-2 | . | TRBV2 | ASTGSSGRTNTGELF
TRBJ1-5 | . | TRBV28 | ASTPGGGKQPQH
TRBJ2-2 | . | TRBV30 | ASLSRRDTGELF
TRBJ1-3 | once | TRBV6-1 | ASRAGQIFITIY
TRBJ1-4 | . | TRBV5-1 | ASSRDRNEKLF
TRBJ2-7 | . | TRBV28 | AIHRTGTDYEQY
TRBJ2-5 | . | TRBV5-1 | ASSFAGQETQY
TRBJ1-3 | . | TRBV7-2 | ASSLRPSSGNTIY
TRBJ2-7 | few | TRBV5-5 | ASSLGPHVTGNYEQY
TRBJ2-7 | . | TRBV9 | ASSVDHPSDEQY
TRBJ2-1 | once | TRBV7-2 | ASSGPFAGGPEQF
TRBJ2-5 | . | TRBV4-2 | ASSQRPTSGGAGETQY
TRBJ1-1 | few | TRBV11-3 | ASSLTVNTEAF
TRBJ1-1 | . | TRBV7-2 | ASSPQLRGGTEAF
TRBJ1-5 | . | TRBV27 | ASSLSGGNQPQH
TRBJ1-2 | few | TRBV7-9 | ASSLIKGQGHGYT
TRBJ1-2 | . | TRBV6-1 | ASSRPGQGKGGYT
TRBJ1-3 | . | TRBV27 | ASSTGGSGNTIY
TRBJ2-2 | . | TRBV19 | ASKWGLTGELF
TRBJ2-7 | . | TRBV30 | AWSVPPRDEQY
TRBJ2-7 | . | TRBV21-1 | ASSFRRANGRRYEQY
TRBJ1-5 | . | TRBV6-5 | ASNRQGGQPQH
TRBJ2-3 | . | TRBV27 | ASSLWGPGQGSRPTDTQY
TRBJ2-2 | . | TRBV7-6 | ASRTSGAVGELF
TRBJ1-1 | few | TRBV7-9 | ASSLRTVEAF
TRBJ2-7 | . | TRBV5-1 | ASSPAYRTRGSEQY
TRBJ2-1 | . | TRBV7-9 | ASSQVGGVNEQF
TRBJ1-2 | . | TRBV18 | ASSPNRGPDPNYGYT
TRBJ2-3 | once | TRBV7-6 | ASSSGPSTDTQY
TRBJ2-2 | . | TRBV28 | ASRPPLATGELF
TRBJ2-7 | few | TRBV9 | ASSVGGSNEQY
TRBJ2-1 | . | TRBV7-3 | ASSPTSSHNEQF
TRBJ2-7 | . | TRBV18 | ASSPRAGGPEQY
TRBJ1-2 | . | TRBV11-2 | ASSFQGYSGYT
TRBJ1-1 | . | TRBV11-2 | ASTPSSGNTEAF
TRBJ1-5 | . | TRBV28 | ASSPSGGRGQPQH
TRBJ1-3 | . | TRBV9 | ASSPRGGQEATGNTIY
TRBJ2-5 | . | TRBV7-7 | ASSPTGLSGAETQY
TRBJ2-7 | . | TRBV9 | ASSVGPLNEQY
TRBJ2-3 | . | TRBV10-3 | AISDLSGTGGVRYTDTQY
TRBJ2-1 | . | TRBV4-3 | ASSQGAGGRSSYNEQF
TRBJ1-5 | once | TRBV19 | ASSILPGPVRNQPQH
TRBJ2-5 | . | TRBV7-2 | ASRPGTSGGRETQY
TRBJ1-2 | . | TRBV6-6 | ASRTGGLSHGYT
TRBJ2-3 | . | TRBV19 | ASRTTRGSTDTQY
TRBJ1-2 | few | TRBV6-6 | ASNPPGHNYGYT
TRBJ2-7 | . | TRBV6-1 | ASSEGPEVRYEQY
TRBJ1-6 | few | TRBV6-5 | ASSYRGLLNSPLH
TRBJ2-7 | . | TRBV5-1 | ASSTQGTTYYEQY
TRBJ2-7 | . | TRBV10-3 | AISEAGTGKTYEQY
TRBJ2-1 | . | TRBV7-2 | ASNLRGRDEQF
TRBJ1-1 | . | TRBV7-8 | ASSFQGGNTEAF
TRBJ1-2 | . | TRBV15 | ATSRGQGTANYGYT
TRBJ1-6 | . | TRBV28 | ASSLGRSSYNSPLH